This T cell receptor (beta chain) originates from a study of control samples from healthy donors and cancer patients. V shed 4 bases and J 3 bases; nucleotides not matched to a gene: 2. Germline V lookup: CDR1 WSHSY, CDR2 SAAADI. The CDR3 is made up of 13 amino acids. Clones were read by immunoSEQ multiplex PCR, and TCRdb kept only the in-frame ones, dropping some. This table holds 73,000 or so clones, about 90% found once. The rearrangement joins TRBV10-2 to TRBJ2-7, with TRBD2 matching over 8 bases. Sequencing was carried out using blood. The receptor was derived from a woman aged 45 to 65 in good health. The CDR3 loop reads CASSVAGNYEQYF. CDR3 sequence (DNA): TGCGCCAGCAGTGTAGCGGGAAACTACGAGCAGTACTTC.